Presented here are 29 T cell receptor beta chains from one specimen sequenced in a study of ipilimumab plus nivolumab after autologous stem cell transplantation. Measured with immunoSEQ multiplex PCR; TCRdb has only the in-frame clones, and not every one. The sample contains more than 12,000 clones, roughly 79% of which appear only once. The source was PBMCs, collected in a trial of ipilimumab plus nivolumab as post-transplant consolidation. These receptors all stem from a male donor with primary mediastinal lymphoma.

The V call is TRBV5-1, the J call TRBJ1-2; D not certain. V was trimmed by 4 bases and J by 4 bases, leaving 17 bases between them. Germline V lookup: CDR1 SGHRS, CDR2 YFSETQ. CDR3 length equals 15 residues. Here the CDR3 reads CASSPTRHEPYGYTF. The CDR3, as DNA: TGCGCCAGCAGCCCCACCAGACACGAGCCCTATGGCTACACCTTC.

This chain connects TRBV9 to TRBJ2-1; D is ambiguous. Germline V CDR1 and CDR2: SGDLS, YYNGEE. The V end lost 4 bases, the J end lost 0 bases, and 8 bases lay between the germline ends. The CDR3 contains 14 residues. The CDR3 here is CASSLLYSYNEQFF. DNA of the CDR3: TGTGCCAGCAGCCTACTGTACTCCTACAATGAGCAGTTCTTC.

The chain couples TRBV5-1 to TRBJ2-1; 7 bases are shared with TRBD2. After removal of 3 bases from V and 2 bases from J, the junction contained 11 bases not matched to a gene. This CDR3 has 17 residues. Germline values: CDR1 SGHRS, CDR2 YFSETQ. Here the CDR3 DNA reads TGCGCCAGCAGCTCGGTAAGGGGCGGGAGACCCTACAATGAGCAGTTCTTC. Its translation is CASSSVRGGRPYNEQFF.

The gene calls are TRBV29-1 and TRBJ1-2, with 10 bases lining up with TRBD1. The CDR3 totals 15 residues. CDR1 is SQVTM, CDR2 ANQGSEA, per germline. V lost 6 bases to trimming and J lost 4 bases; unmatched junction nucleotides: 11. CDR3 nucleotides: TGCAGCGTCCGGGACAGGGGAATTCTGGCCTATGGCTACACCTTC. Its protein product is CSVRDRGILAYGYTF.

The rearrangement links TRBV11-3 to TRBJ2-2, with unresolved D. Between the trimmed V and J ends, which lost 5 bases and 1 base, there was a span of 8 bases. In germline, CDR1 is SGHNT, CDR2 YENEEA. This CDR3 is built from 14 residues. CDR3 protein: CASSPHRNTGELFF. CDR3 DNA sequence: TGTGCCAGCAGCCCACACCGGAACACCGGGGAGCTGTTTTTT.

This clone was counted only a few times. The gene calls are TRBV20-1 and TRBJ2-5, with a possible D match to TRBD2 (6 bases). Per the germline V gene, CDR1 is DFQATT and CDR2 is SNEGSKA (reference sequence). V was pared by 6 bases and J by 5 bases, with 10 bases between. CDR3 length equals 11 residues. As DNA, the CDR3 is TGCAGTGCCCTGGCGGGGGAGACCCAGTACTTC. It yields the protein CSALAGETQYF.

This chain joins TRBV4-2 and TRBJ1-2; 7 bases agree with TRBD1. The CDR3 contains 15 residues. In germline, CDR1 is LGHNA, CDR2 YNFKEQ. Germline trimming cut 0 bases from V and 7 bases from J; bases unmatched to any gene: 8. The CDR3 DNA is TGTGCCAGCAGCCAAGATCAGGGGGTTGGTGGTGGCTACACCTTC. Translated: CASSQDQGVGGGYTF.

The rearrangement joins TRBV28 to TRBJ2-3; TRBD2 is a possible D gene (7 bases). The germline CDR1 and CDR2 sequences are MDHEN and SYDVKM. The ends were cut back, 11 bases at V and 5 bases at J, with 20 bases in the middle. CDR3 size: 14 residues. The DNA of the CDR3 is TGTGCCGGAGGACTCGGGGGGCCCCAAGATACGCAGTATTTT. This sequence encodes CAGGLGGPQDTQYF.

The chain uses TRBV28 and TRBJ2-4, with D possibly matching TRBD1 (5 bases). Germline V gene data show CDR1 as MDHEN and CDR2 as SYDVKM. The V gene lost 7 bases and the J gene lost 2 bases, with 12 bases spanning the gap. The CDR3 is 14 residues long. CDR3 residues: CASNSGQTKNIQYF. Written as DNA, the CDR3 is TGTGCCAGCAACTCAGGGCAAACCAAAAACATTCAGTACTTC.

The gene calls are TRBV7-6 and TRBJ1-4; 7 bases fit TRBD1. The CDR3 has 15 amino acids. Germline values: CDR1 SGHVS, CDR2 FNYEAQ. Germline trimming cut 2 bases from V and 7 bases from J; bases unmatched to any gene: 7. The CDR3 spells CASSLSVGGGEKLFF. As DNA, the CDR3 is TGTGCCAGCAGCTTAAGTGTAGGGGGCGGTGAAAAACTGTTTTTT.

This sequence joins TRBV7-2 and TRBJ2-1, with a weak D call TRBD2 (6 bases). V lost 3 bases, J lost 3 bases, and 12 bases lay in between. Germline V gene data show CDR1 as SGHTA and CDR2 as FQGNSA. This CDR3 region has 15 residues. The chain's CDR3 is CASSLAGPVYNEQFF. For the CDR3, the DNA is TGTGCCAGCAGCTTGGCGGGACCGGTCTACAATGAGCAGTTCTTC.

The J gene is TRBJ1-6, the V gene TRBV5-1; D is ambiguous. Trimming removed 6 bases from V and 5 bases from J, with 12 bases in between. Germline V gives CDR1 SGHRS, CDR2 YFSETQ. The CDR3 has 14 residues. CDR3 bases: TGCGCCAGCAAACGGCTCGTCGATAATTCACCCCTCCACTTT. This sequence encodes CASKRLVDNSPLHF.

This chain links TRBV6-1 with TRBJ2-5, with D perhaps TRBD1 (6 bases). CDR1 is MNHNS, CDR2 SASEGT, per germline. With 5 bases removed from V and 5 bases from J, the gap between germline ends came to 18 bases. CDR3 length equals 15 residues. CDR3 coding DNA: TGTGCCAGCAGTTTTTCCCAGGGGCCGGGGGAGACCCAGTACTTC. Protein sequence: CASSFSQGPGETQYF.

This clone occurred once. This rearrangement joins TRBV5-1 to TRBJ1-1; possibly TRBD1 for D (6 bases). The germline V gene has CDR1 SGHRS and CDR2 YFSETQ. V was trimmed by 2 bases and J by 4 bases, leaving 21 bases between them. This CDR3 comprises 17 residues. As DNA, the CDR3 is TGCGCCAGCAGCTTCTCCCCCACAGGGTTCACAAGCACTGAAGCTTTCTTT. Protein product: CASSFSPTGFTSTEAFF.

The chain uses TRBV19 and TRBJ2-7; 11 bases align to TRBD2. V was clipped by 5 bases and J by 2 bases; unmatched bases: 5. CDR1 LNHDA and CDR2 SQIVND come from the germline V gene (reference sequence). This CDR3 is built from 15 residues. As DNA, the CDR3 is TGTGCCAGTAGTGCAAGACTAGCGGGGACCTACGAGCAGTACTTC. Protein sequence: CASSARLAGTYEQYF.

The chain has TRBV7-9 and TRBJ2-2, with no clear D. The CDR3 length is 17 residues. The germline CDR1 and CDR2 sequences are SEHNR and FQNEAQ (reference sequence). Trimming removed 0 bases from V and 4 bases from J, with 15 bases in between. Here the CDR3 reads CASSLAIGRSATGELFF. The CDR3 nucleotides are TGTGCCAGCAGCTTAGCCATCGGGCGGAGCGCCACCGGGGAGCTGTTTTTT.

This sequence joins TRBV29-1 and TRBJ1-2; D is undetermined. Germline assignment: CDR1 SQVTM and CDR2 ANQGSEA. CDR3 length: 11 residues. V gave up 2 bases and J gave up 3 bases, with 4 bases separating them. CDR3 coding DNA: TGCAGCGTTGAAAGAGACTATGGCTACACCTTC. This encodes CSVERDYGYTF.

This rearrangement joins TRBV6-6 to TRBJ1-1, with D unresolved. The V end lost 4 bases, the J end lost 2 bases, and 5 bases lay between the germline ends. Per germline, CDR1 MNHNY and CDR2 SVGAGI (reference sequence). The CDR3 consists of 12 residues. Written as DNA, the CDR3 is TGTGCCAGCAGTTCAGGTAACACTGAAGCTTTCTTT. Protein sequence: CASSSGNTEAFF.

The rearrangement uses TRBV29-1 and TRBJ1-1; 10 nucleotides agree with TRBD1. This CDR3 is built from 12 residues. Trimming removed 7 bases from V and 7 bases from J; junction bases left unmatched: 6. CDR1 SQVTM and CDR2 ANQGSEA come from the germline V gene. The CDR3, as DNA: TGCAGCGGTAGGACAGGGGGAGGTGAAGCTTTCTTT. It yields the protein CSGRTGGGEAFF.

The chain combines TRBV7-8 with TRBJ2-3; tentatively, D is TRBD1 (6 bases). The CDR3 covers 14 residues. Between the trimmed V and J ends, which lost 5 bases and 3 bases, there was a span of 12 bases. Looked up from germline, CDR1 is SGHVS and CDR2 is FQNEAQ. In DNA form, the CDR3 reads TGTGCCAGCAGCCCTACAGGGACGACAGATACGCAGTATTTT. Translation: CASSPTGTTDTQYF.

The chain has TRBV5-1 and TRBJ2-2; TRBD2 matches 9 bases. This CDR3 has 17 residues. After removal of 2 bases from V and 5 bases from J, the junction contained 10 bases not matched to a gene. Germline CDR1 and CDR2: SGHRS and YFSETQ. DNA for the CDR3: TGCGCCAGCAGCTTTCGGGTAGCGGGAGATTTTACCGGGGAGCTGTTTTTT. This gives the protein CASSFRVAGDFTGELFF.

This clone is judged medium-sized. The V call is TRBV30, the J call TRBJ1-1, with a possible D match to TRBD1 (5 bases). Germline V CDR1 and CDR2: GTSNPN, SVGIG (reference sequence). The CDR3 loop spans 17 amino acids. Trimming removed 0 bases at V and 3 bases at J, with 20 bases between. CDR3 DNA: TGTGCCTGGAGTGTAGGGTGGGGACGTTCTGGGGACACTGAAGCTTTCTTT. This encodes CAWSVGWGRSGDTEAFF.

The chain uses TRBV4-1 and TRBJ1-6; 8 bases agree with TRBD1. There are 16 residues in the CDR3. V shed 4 bases and J 7 bases; nucleotides not matched to a gene: 9. Germline CDR1 and CDR2: MGHRA and YSYEKL. The CDR3, as DNA: TGCGCCAGCAGCCCACTGGGTCAGGGGGCGAATTCACCCCTCCACTTT. This sequence encodes CASSPLGQGANSPLHF.

The V and J genes are TRBV7-3 and TRBJ2-2; no definite D call. This CDR3 has 12 amino acids. Trimming pared 5 bases from V and 4 bases from J, leaving 5 bases between. Germline loops: CDR1 SGHTA, CDR2 FQGTGA. The CDR3 DNA follows: TGTGCCAGCAGCCCATTCACCGGGGAGCTGTTTTTT. Protein product: CASSPFTGELFF.

The gene calls are TRBV5-5 and TRBJ1-1, with unresolved D. The CDR3 is 13 amino acids. The V and J ends lost 0 bases and 1 base respectively, with 4 bases between them. Germline lookup yields CDR1 SGHKS and CDR2 YYEKEE (reference sequence). The chain's CDR3 is CASSLDRNTEAFF. CDR3 nucleotides: TGTGCCAGCAGCTTGGACAGGAACACTGAAGCTTTCTTT.

The chain uses TRBV28 and TRBJ1-4; D is perhaps TRBD1 (5 bases). The CDR3 consists of 16 residues. The V end was cut by 5 bases, the J end by 3 bases, with 16 bases between. From germline, CDR1 is MDHEN and CDR2 SYDVKM. The CDR3 DNA reads TGTGCCAGCAGTCCACATCAGGGATGGGCTAATGAAAAACTGTTTTTT. This codes for CASSPHQGWANEKLFF.

The chain has TRBV28 and TRBJ1-4; 8 nucleotides line up with TRBD1. The germline gives CDR1 MDHEN, CDR2 SYDVKM. The CDR3 length is 15 residues. V trimming: 5 bases; J trimming: 7 bases; junction bases outside the gene matches: 9. This CDR3 reads CASSPPTGGFEKLFF. The CDR3, as DNA: TGTGCCAGCAGTCCCCCCACAGGGGGGTTTGAAAAACTGTTTTTT.

The genes are TRBV10-3 and TRBJ2-2; 7 nucleotides agree with TRBD2. Losses at the gene ends were 6 bases for V and 6 bases for J; bases not matched to a gene: 1. Germline CDR1 is ENHRY and CDR2 is SYGVKD. The CDR3 runs 12 residues. CDR3 in DNA: TGTGCCATCAGAGGACTAGCCGGGGAGCTGTTTTTT. As protein: CAIRGLAGELFF.

V is TRBV4-2 and J is TRBJ2-1; 12 bases map to TRBD2. Germline trimming cut 5 bases from V and 8 bases from J; bases unmatched to any gene: 7. Germline CDR1 and CDR2: LGHNA and YNFKEQ. The CDR3 totals 15 residues. In DNA, the CDR3 is TGTGCCAGCAGCGTTACTAGCGGGAGGAAGCATGAGCAGTTCTTC. Translation: CASSVTSGRKHEQFF.